The 28 T cell receptor beta chains below were found in one sample sequenced in a study of shared clonotypes between healthy human individuals. Profiling relied on immunoSEQ multiplex PCR, and the TCRdb table lists in-frame clones only, not all of them. Of about 640,000 clones detected, about 78% appear once; the ten largest clones hold roughly 1.8%. Sequences were obtained from memory CD4+ T cells sorted from blood. This sample's subset: CD45RA-negative fraction. These receptors came from a woman between 25 and 40 years old in good health.

CDR3 in amino acids: CATGGRDTQYF. CDR3 in DNA: TGTGCCACCGGGGGTCGGGATACGCAGTATTTT. This chain joins TRBV28 and TRBJ2-3, with D perhaps TRBD2 (6 bases). Trimming removed 10 bases from V and 6 bases from J, with 11 bases in between. CDR3 length: 11 residues. Looked up from germline, CDR1 is MDHEN and CDR2 is SYDVKM.

This clone came up a few times. The V gene is TRBV7-9, the J gene TRBJ2-5, with D perhaps matching TRBD1 or TRBD2 (5 bases each). This CDR3 region has 15 residues. Germline-derived CDR1 and CDR2 are SEHNR and FQNEAQ (reference sequence). The V gene lost 7 bases and the J gene lost 9 bases, with 24 bases spanning the gap. The CDR3 DNA reads as TGTGCCAGCACCCCCCCGGCTCGGATGGGGGTTCCCCAGTACTTC. Translated, it gives CASTPPARMGVPQYF.

V usage is TRBV14 and J usage is TRBJ1-1; a weak D match, TRBD1 (5 bases). Germline values: CDR1 SGHDN, CDR2 FVKESK. CDR3 length equals 13 residues. Trimming removed 2 bases from V and 5 bases from J, with 9 bases in between. This CDR3 is CASSQFQGTEAFF. Here the CDR3 DNA reads TGTGCCAGCAGCCAATTTCAGGGTACTGAAGCTTTCTTT.

This chain connects TRBV5-1 to TRBJ2-7; weak D call: TRBD1 (6 bases). Germline CDR1 reads SGHRS; CDR2 reads YFSETQ. The CDR3 is 13 residues long. V lost 2 bases and J lost 5, with 11 bases in between. The CDR3 DNA is TGCGCCAGCAGCTTTACAGGGACCGACGAGCAGTACTTC. Residues: CASSFTGTDEQYF.

The rearrangement links TRBV7-3 to TRBJ1-1; no firm D call. With 7 bases removed from V and 3 bases from J, the gap between germline ends came to 18 bases. This CDR3 region has 15 residues. In germline, CDR1 is SGHTA, CDR2 FQGTGA. As DNA, the CDR3 is TGTGCCAGCACCCTCGCGTGGACGGAGGACACTGAAGCTTTCTTT. It codes for CASTLAWTEDTEAFF.

This chain links TRBV19 with TRBJ1-5; D may be TRBD1 (6 bases). V was trimmed by 5 bases and J by 4 bases, leaving 15 bases between them. CDR1 is LNHDA, CDR2 SQIVND, per germline (reference sequence). This CDR3 region has 15 residues. CDR3 residues: CASSGKVGTNQPQHF. CDR3 nucleotide sequence: TGTGCCAGTAGTGGGAAAGTCGGGACAAATCAGCCCCAGCATTTT.

This clone was counted a single time. This rearrangement joins TRBV30 to TRBJ1-5; D call uncertain. The ends were cut back, 2 bases at V and 1 base at J, with 12 bases in the middle. Per germline, CDR1 GTSNPN and CDR2 SVGIG (reference sequence). CDR3 length equals 15 residues. As DNA, the CDR3 is TGTGCCTGGAGTTTCGGATCTTCAAGCAATCAGCCCCAGCATTTT. This sequence encodes CAWSFGSSSNQPQHF.

This chain connects TRBV7-6 to TRBJ1-1; 7 positions match TRBD1. Trimming removed 4 bases from V and 0 bases from J; junction bases left unmatched: 8. The germline V gene encodes CDR1 SGHVS and CDR2 FNYEAQ. CDR3 length: 16 residues. The CDR3 coding sequence is TGTGCCAGCAGCTCTATGGCGGGACAGATGAACACTGAAGCTTTCTTT. Its protein product is CASSSMAGQMNTEAFF.

Remarks on this clone: This specimen includes other DNA sequences encoding the same CDR3. V and J are TRBV18 and TRBJ1-5; D gene unclear. The CDR3 has 13 residues. V lost 3 bases, J lost 5 bases, and 8 bases lay in between. Germline V CDR1 and CDR2: KGHSH, LQKENI. CDR3 sequence reads: CASSPLGDQPQHF. The CDR3 nucleotides are TGTGCCAGCTCACCCTTGGGAGATCAGCCCCAGCATTTT.

There are a few counts of this clone. This rearrangement joins TRBV4-1 to TRBJ1-6, with 9 bases aligning to TRBD1. The CDR3 extends over 17 amino acids. The V gene end was trimmed by 0 bases and the J gene end by 9 bases; junction bases not matched to a gene: 9. Germline V lookup: CDR1 MGHRA, CDR2 YSYEKL. The DNA of the CDR3 is TGCGCCAGCAGCCAAGATACATACGGGACAGGGACTTCACCCCTCCACTTT. Its protein is CASSQDTYGTGTSPLHF.

The CDR3 DNA follows: TGTGCCAGCTCACCACCGAATTCCCAGGGCGGGGGCACTGAAGCTTTCTTT. It yields the protein CASSPPNSQGGGTEAFF. The chain carries TRBV18 and TRBJ1-1, with D possibly TRBD1 on 5 matching bases. Germline V gene lookup returns CDR1 KGHSH and CDR2 LQKENI. The CDR3 is 17 residues long. V was clipped by 0 bases and J by 4 bases, with 18 bases between them.

The genes are TRBV28 and TRBJ2-7; D unclear. This CDR3 comprises 14 residues. Per the germline V gene, CDR1 is MDHEN and CDR2 is SYDVKM. V was cut by 3 bases and J by 2 bases, with 11 bases left in between. The DNA of the CDR3 is TGTGCCAGCAGTTTGTCCAGGCACCCCTACGAGCAGTACTTC. This translates into CASSLSRHPYEQYF.

This clone came up once. Given a much more abundant clone one base away, this may be a read error. The J gene is TRBJ1-2, the V gene TRBV2; 7 bases agree with TRBD1. CDR1 and CDR2 (germline): SNHLY, FYNNEI. J was trimmed by 2 bases and V by 6 bases; bases with no gene match: 3. The CDR3 covers 13 residues. The CDR3 protein is CASSQQGNYGYTF. As DNA, the CDR3 is TGTGCCAGCAGCCAACAGGGGAACTATGGCTACACCTTC.

This clone occurred a few times. The V gene is TRBV15, the J gene TRBJ2-7, with 11 bases lining up with TRBD2. The CDR3 is 13 residues long. CDR1 and CDR2 from the germline V gene are LNHNV and YYDKDF (reference sequence). The junction had 4 bases not matched to a gene; V was cut back by 6 bases and J by 6 bases. The CDR3 is CATRLAGVPEQYF. The CDR3 coding sequence is TGTGCCACCAGACTAGCGGGAGTCCCCGAGCAGTACTTC.

Only a few counts were recorded for this clone. J is TRBJ1-4 and V is TRBV25-1, with D perhaps TRBD1 (6 bases). The CDR3 has 15 amino acids. Germline CDR1 reads MGHDK; CDR2 reads SYGVNS. V was trimmed by 10 bases and J by 0 bases, leaving 15 bases between them. CDR3 DNA: TGTGCCACGGCCCCGGCAGGGGCAACTAATGAAAAACTGTTTTTT. It is translated as CATAPAGATNEKLFF.

The chain combines TRBV30 with TRBJ1-4, with D maybe TRBD1 (6 bases). CDR3 length: 13 amino acids. Per the germline V gene, CDR1 is GTSNPN and CDR2 is SVGIG (reference sequence). Trimming left V 7 bases short and J 7 bases short, with 16 bases between. DNA of the CDR3: TGTGCCTCCGAGGGGGGTAGCGGTGAAAAACTGTTTTTT. Translated: CASEGGSGEKLFF. Looking up the rest from reference TRBV30 and TRBJ1-4 gives the full variable domain: SQTIHQWPATLVQPVGSPLSLECTVEGTSNPNLYWYRQAAGRGLQLLFYSVGIGQISSEVPQNLSASRPQDRQFILSSKKLLLSDSGFYLCASEGGSGEKLFFGSGTQLSVL.

This chain uses TRBV28 with TRBJ2-7; D remains unclear. Germline assignment: CDR1 MDHEN and CDR2 SYDVKM. This CDR3 contains 13 residues. V lost 0 bases to trimming and J lost 6 bases, with 9 bases between them. The CDR3, as DNA: TGTGCCAGCAGTTTATGCAGGACCTGCGAGCAGTACTTC. Translated, it gives CASSLCRTCEQYF.

The chain uses TRBV28 and TRBJ2-5; unclear D gene. Germline loops: CDR1 MDHEN, CDR2 SYDVKM. Trimming pared 5 bases from V and 5 bases from J, leaving 18 bases between. The CDR3 is made up of 15 amino acids. As DNA, the CDR3 is TGTGCCAGCAGTGCCCCCCAAGGAAGGCATGAGACCCAGTACTTC. It yields the protein CASSAPQGRHETQYF.

V gene TRBV9 combines with J gene TRBJ1-4; D ambiguous. The CDR3 contains 13 residues. Trimming took 3 bases from V and 6 from J, leaving 9 bases between them. Germline-derived CDR1 and CDR2 are SGDLS and YYNGEE. CDR3 amino acids: CASSEGYDEKLFF. The CDR3 DNA follows: TGTGCCAGCAGCGAGGGATACGATGAAAAACTGTTTTTT. Combining the CDR3 with reference TRBV9 and TRBJ1-4 gives the whole variable domain DSGVTQTPKHLITATGQRVTLRCSPRSGDLSVYWYQQSLDQGLQFLIQYYNGEERAKGNILERFSAQQFPDLHSELNLSSLELGDSALYFCASSEGYDEKLFFGSGTQLSVL.

J is TRBJ2-1 and V is TRBV19, with 10 nucleotides matching TRBD2. V shed 4 bases and J 5 bases; nucleotides not matched to a gene: 8. CDR3 size: 16 residues. CDR1 and CDR2 from the germline V gene are LNHDA and SQIVND (reference sequence). CDR3 amino acids: CASSTPGTSVDNEQFF. The CDR3 region has the DNA TGTGCCAGTAGTACCCCCGGGACTAGCGTTGACAATGAGCAGTTCTTC.

The chain combines TRBV7-8 with TRBJ2-7; D perhaps matches TRBD1 (7 bases). Trimming removed 5 bases from V and 4 bases from J, with 15 bases in between. The CDR3 has 14 residues. CDR1 is SGHVS and CDR2 is FQNEAQ in the germline V gene. The CDR3 protein is CASSGRQGLYEQYF. The CDR3 DNA reads TGTGCCAGCAGCGGACGACAGGGACTGTACGAGCAGTACTTC.

For this clone: Other DNA sequences in this specimen translate into the identical CDR3. The CDR3 sequence: CASSLAGVYEKLFF. The CDR3 nucleotides read TGTGCCAGCAGCTTAGCCGGGGTGTATGAAAAACTGTTTTTT. V gene TRBV7-9 combines with J gene TRBJ1-4; D uncertain. The CDR3 length is 14 residues. V was trimmed by 0 bases and J by 6 bases, leaving 8 bases between them. CDR1 SEHNR and CDR2 FQNEAQ come from the germline V gene (reference sequence).

This sequence joins TRBV30 and TRBJ2-1, with 12 bases aligning to TRBD2. CDR1 and CDR2 from the germline V gene are GTSNPN and SVGIG (reference sequence). V shed 7 bases, J shed 8 bases, and the junction held 12 bases outside the gene matches. The CDR3 is 15 residues long. DNA of the CDR3: TGTGCCTTAAAGACTAGCGGGAGAATATTCGATGAGCAGTTCTTC. Residues: CALKTSGRIFDEQFF.

V and J are TRBV6-4 and TRBJ1-5; TRBD1 agrees at 7 bases. CDR3 length: 19 residues. Germline assignment: CDR1 MRHNA and CDR2 SNTAGT. Germline trimming cut 9 bases from V and 0 bases from J; bases unmatched to any gene: 20. In nucleotides, the CDR3 is TGTGCCAGACCGCACAGAAAGACAGGGCAGGATTATAGCAATCAGCCCCAGCATTTT. It is translated as CARPHRKTGQDYSNQPQHF.

This chain joins TRBV6-5 and TRBJ1-4; a possible D gene is TRBD1 (6 bases). Germline V gives CDR1 MNHEY, CDR2 SVGAGI. Trimming stripped 6 bases from V and 5 bases from J, with 13 bases between. The CDR3 sequence is 14 residues long. The CDR3 DNA follows: TGTGCCAGCAGCCAGGGGCGATCAAATGAAAAACTGTTTTTT. Its translation is CASSQGRSNEKLFF.

The V call is TRBV5-8, the J call TRBJ2-2; the match to TRBD2 covers 7 bases. The CDR3 has 16 residues. J was trimmed by 5 bases and V by 1 base; bases with no gene match: 8. The germline V gene encodes CDR1 SGHTS and CDR2 YDEGEE. The DNA of the CDR3 is TGTGCCAGCAGCTTGACCGGGACTACCGTAACCGGGGAGCTGTTTTTT. Its translation is CASSLTGTTVTGELFF.

The chain combines TRBV6-1 with TRBJ2-7; D ambiguous. This CDR3 has 14 residues. V lost 1 base, J lost 4 bases, and 11 bases lay in between. Germline V gene sequence: CDR1 MNHNS, CDR2 SASEGT. CDR3 in amino acids: CASSEGTAVYEQYF. In nucleotides, the CDR3 is TGTGCCAGCAGTGAAGGGACGGCGGTATACGAGCAGTACTTC.

V gene TRBV5-1 combines with J gene TRBJ1-1, with 7 bases identical to TRBD1. Germline-derived CDR1 and CDR2 are SGHRS and YFSETQ. The V segment lost 4 bases and the J segment 4 bases; nucleotides outside the gene matches: 7. The CDR3 contains 14 residues. CDR3 amino acids: CASSVGTAGTEAFF. As DNA, the CDR3 is TGCGCCAGCAGCGTGGGGACAGCGGGCACTGAAGCTTTCTTT. Full variable domain (missing parts from reference TRBV5-1 and TRBJ1-1): KAGVTQTPRYLIKTRGQQVTLSCSPISGHRSVSWYQQTPGQGLQFLFEYFSETQRNKGNFPGRFSGRQFSNSRSEMNVSTLELGDSALYLCASSVGTAGTEAFFGQGTRLTVV.